The 16 T cell receptor beta chains reported below all come from one sample, sequenced in a study of blood T cell repertoires in COVID-19. The protocol was immunoSEQ multiplex PCR, while the TCRdb copy is restricted to in-frame clones and leaves out a portion. The data hold roughly 30,000 clones, with 90% observed a single time. Sequencing was carried out using peripheral blood. These receptors all come from a man in his fifties or sixties with active COVID-19.

The rearrangement joins TRBV3-1 (or the pseudogene TRBV3-2) to TRBJ2-3; 9 positions match TRBD2. The germline V gene encodes CDR1 LGHDT and CDR2 YNNKEL (reference sequence). Losses at the gene ends were 5 bases for V and 2 bases for J; bases not matched to a gene: 8. The CDR3 is made up of 16 amino acids. CDR3 amino acids: CASSSLASGVTDTQYF. For the CDR3, the DNA is TGTGCCAGCAGCTCCCTCGCTAGCGGGGTCACAGATACGCAGTATTTT.

The rearrangement links TRBV5-1 to TRBJ2-3, with 8 positions matching TRBD1. J gave up 1 base and V 5 bases, and 6 bases lay outside the gene matches. Looked up from germline, CDR1 is SGHRS and CDR2 is YFSETQ. This CDR3 has 15 residues. CDR3 in amino acids: CASRQWTGRTDTQYF. CDR3 nucleotides: TGCGCCAGCAGACAATGGACAGGGCGCACAGATACGCAGTATTTT.

The chain couples TRBV11-3 to TRBJ1-3; unclear D gene. CDR3 length equals 15 residues. Germline loops: CDR1 SGHNT, CDR2 YENEEA. Trimming stripped 3 bases from V and 0 bases from J, with 9 bases between. For the CDR3, the DNA is TGTGCCAGCAGCTTTTATTCCAGCTCTGGAAACACCATATATTTT. Protein sequence: CASSFYSSSGNTIYF.

The chain recombines TRBV7-9 with TRBJ1-1, with no clear D. Looked up from germline, CDR1 is SEHNR and CDR2 is FQNEAQ (reference sequence). The CDR3 has 17 residues. The V gene lost 1 base and the J gene lost 1 base, with 16 bases spanning the gap. CDR3 sequence (DNA): TGTGCCAGCAGCTTAGAGGTGCGGGTCGTGGGGAACACTGAAGCTTTCTTT. Its protein is CASSLEVRVVGNTEAFF.

This chain links TRBV6-5 with TRBJ1-1, with TRBD1 as a possible D gene (6 bases). V lost 6 bases and J 6 bases, leaving 14 bases between the germline ends. Germline V lookup: CDR1 MNHEY, CDR2 SVGAGI. CDR3 length: 13 amino acids. CDR3 region: CASSVNYRAEAFF. In nucleotides, the CDR3 is TGTGCCAGCAGCGTGAACTACAGGGCTGAAGCTTTCTTT.

V gene TRBV6-5 combines with J gene TRBJ2-7; 8 bases are shared with TRBD1. CDR3 length: 15 amino acids. Germline-derived CDR1 and CDR2 are MNHEY and SVGAGI. The junction had 4 bases not matched to a gene; V was cut back by 0 bases and J by 3 bases. CDR3 region: CASSYSATGDYEQYF. CDR3 sequence (DNA): TGTGCCAGCAGTTACTCAGCGACAGGGGACTACGAGCAGTACTTC.

The chain combines TRBV14 with TRBJ2-5; a weak D match, TRBD1 (6 bases). The V gene's germline CDR1 is SGHDN and CDR2 FVKESK. The germline V and J ends were trimmed by 0 bases and 3 bases, with 11 bases remaining between them. This CDR3 region has 15 residues. CDR3 sequence reads: CASSQEGQRKETQYF. The CDR3, as DNA: TGTGCCAGCAGCCAAGAGGGACAAAGGAAAGAGACCCAGTACTTC.

This chain joins TRBV10-3 and TRBJ2-1, with D perhaps TRBD2 (5 bases). The V gene lost 0 bases and the J gene lost 2 bases, with 17 bases spanning the gap. Germline assignment: CDR1 ENHRY and CDR2 SYGVKD. CDR3 length: 18 residues. CDR3 nucleotides: TGTGCCATCAGTGAGTCCTTGCCAGCTAGCCAGACCTACAATGAGCAGTTCTTC. This encodes CAISESLPASQTYNEQFF.

The chain recombines TRBV14 with TRBJ1-1, with 8 bases that match TRBD1. Looked up from germline, CDR1 is SGHDN and CDR2 is FVKESK. J was trimmed by 8 bases and V by 1 base; bases with no gene match: 9. The CDR3 extends over 15 amino acids. The CDR3 protein is CASSQVAGGASEAFF. The CDR3 nucleotides read TGTGCCAGCAGCCAAGTAGCAGGGGGCGCGTCAGAAGCTTTCTTT.

This clone was counted a single time. The chain has TRBV11-2 and TRBJ2-3; possible D gene TRBD2, 6 bases. Deletions cut 4 bases from V and 1 base from J, with 9 bases between. Germline-derived CDR1 and CDR2 are SGHAT and FQNNGV. The CDR3 consists of 14 residues. The CDR3 nucleotides are TGTGCCAGCAGCTCCTCGGGGGGCACAGATACGCAGTATTTT. This encodes CASSSSGGTDTQYF.

This chain uses TRBV7-3 with TRBJ2-2; 9 positions agree with TRBD2. Losses at the gene ends were 0 bases for V and 6 bases for J; bases not matched to a gene: 8. Germline V CDR1 and CDR2: SGHTA, FQGTGA. The CDR3 totals 17 residues. CDR3 sequence: CASSLTAGGLFAGELFF. CDR3 nucleotides: TGTGCCAGCAGCTTAACTGCGGGGGGGCTCTTCGCCGGGGAGCTGTTTTTT.

The rearrangement joins TRBV7-3 to TRBJ2-3, with a tentative D call TRBD1 (6 bases). V lost 0 bases to trimming and J lost 8 bases, with 21 bases between them. CDR1 SGHTA and CDR2 FQGTGA come from the germline V gene. The CDR3 is made up of 17 amino acids. The CDR3 region is CASSLTGGAPPGGTQYF. DNA for the CDR3: TGTGCCAGCAGCTTAACAGGGGGAGCCCCACCTGGCGGTACGCAGTATTTT.

The V call is TRBV15, the J call TRBJ2-1; 7 positions agree with TRBD2. The CDR3 has 17 amino acids. J was trimmed by 8 bases and V by 3 bases; bases with no gene match: 16. Germline assignment: CDR1 LNHNV and CDR2 YYDKDF (reference sequence). The CDR3 bases are TGTGCCACCAGCAGCCCCCTGGGCGGGGGTATGGGGGATGAGCAGTTCTTC. Protein sequence: CATSSPLGGGMGDEQFF.

This clone is a singleton in its sample. The chain is built from TRBV7-9 and TRBJ2-7; D remains ambiguous. V was shortened by 8 bases and J by 1 base, with 9 bases between the two germline ends. The CDR3 is 12 residues long. Germline lookup yields CDR1 SEHNR and CDR2 FQNEAQ (reference sequence). This chain's CDR3 is CASGDGSYEQYF. CDR3 DNA sequence: TGTGCCAGCGGAGACGGTTCCTACGAGCAGTACTTC.

This chain joins TRBV6-5 and TRBJ2-1, with D perhaps TRBD1 (6 bases). V shed 0 bases and J shed 7 bases, with 16 bases lying between them. The CDR3 runs to 16 residues. Germline CDR1 reads MNHEY; CDR2 reads SVGAGI. DNA for the CDR3: TGTGCCAGCAGTTACTCTGGGGGCGGGTATTCTAATGAGCAGTTCTTC. Its translation: CASSYSGGGYSNEQFF.

The chain links TRBV27 to TRBJ2-1; 8 bases fit TRBD1. The CDR3 spans 15 residues. V was clipped by 1 base and J by 3 bases; unmatched bases: 2. The germline gives CDR1 MNHEY, CDR2 SMNVEV (reference sequence). Here the CDR3 reads CASSLLQGGYNEQFF. CDR3 DNA: TGTGCCAGCAGTTTATTACAGGGGGGCTACAATGAGCAGTTCTTC.